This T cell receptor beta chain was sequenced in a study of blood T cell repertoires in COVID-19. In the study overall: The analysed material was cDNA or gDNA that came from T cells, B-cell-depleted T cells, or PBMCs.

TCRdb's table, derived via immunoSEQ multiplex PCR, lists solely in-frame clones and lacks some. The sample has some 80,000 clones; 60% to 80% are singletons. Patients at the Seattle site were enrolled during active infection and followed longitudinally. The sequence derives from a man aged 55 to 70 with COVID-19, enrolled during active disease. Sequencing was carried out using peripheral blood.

Here the CDR3 reads CASRPSGIQHEQYF. The CDR3 coding sequence is TGTGCCAGCAGGCCTAGCGGAATCCAACACGAGCAGTACTTC. The chain joins TRBV27 to TRBJ2-7; 7 bases agree with TRBD2. CDR3 size: 14 residues. Trimming cost V 6 bases and J 5 bases; bases outside gene matches: 10. Germline V CDR1 and CDR2: MNHEY, SMNVEV (reference sequence).